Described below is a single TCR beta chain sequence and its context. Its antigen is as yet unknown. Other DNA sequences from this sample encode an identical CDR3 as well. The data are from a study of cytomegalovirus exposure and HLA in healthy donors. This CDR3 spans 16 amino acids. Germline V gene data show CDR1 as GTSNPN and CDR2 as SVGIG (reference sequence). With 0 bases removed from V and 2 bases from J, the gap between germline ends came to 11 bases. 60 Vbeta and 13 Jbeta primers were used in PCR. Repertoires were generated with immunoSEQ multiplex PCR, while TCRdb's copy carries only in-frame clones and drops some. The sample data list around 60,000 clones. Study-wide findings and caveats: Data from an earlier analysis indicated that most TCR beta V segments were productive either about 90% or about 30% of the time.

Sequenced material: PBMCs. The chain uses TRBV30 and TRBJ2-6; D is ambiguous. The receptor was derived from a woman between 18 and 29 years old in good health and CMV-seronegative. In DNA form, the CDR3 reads TGTGCCTGGAGTGTCTCCCCAGTAACTGGGGCCAACGTCCTGACTTTC. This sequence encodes CAWSVSPVTGANVLTF. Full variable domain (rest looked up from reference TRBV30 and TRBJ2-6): SQTIHQWPATLVQPVGSPLSLECTVEGTSNPNLYWYRQAAGRGLQLLFYSVGIGQISSEVPQNLSASRPQDRQFILSSKKLLLSDSGFYLCAWSVSPVTGANVLTFGAGSRLTVL.